A selection of T cell receptor beta chains follows, all from one sample in a study of regulatory T cells in long-lasting Graves disease. From the multiplex PCR reads, TCRdb called clonotypes with MiXCR, one entry per CDR3 protein. Of around 480,000 distinct CDR3 sequences detected, approximately 16% appear once; the ten largest clones hold 25%. This sample also appeared in a second study, on T cells in Graves' hyperthyroidism and ophthalmopathy.

The sequencing used peripheral blood mononuclear cells (PBMCs), collected at new diagnosis, from a patient treated with antithyroid drugs. These receptors all stem from a woman aged 40 to 65 with Graves disease. Each CDR3 is given without its conserved first and last residue.

V	J	CDR3
TRBV19	TRBJ1-1	ASSISRISTEAF
TRBV7-2	TRBJ2-7	ASSSQSLEQY
TRBV2	TRBJ2-1	ASGGAGSSYNEQF
TRBV5-4	TRBJ1-1	ASSLAHRRRIGNTEAF
TRBV30	TRBJ1-1	AWVAVTPRAEAL
TRBV6-1	TRBJ2-5	ASNPGTSGGARETQY
TRBV24-1	TRBJ2-5	ATSEGGLETQY
TRBV7-3	TRBJ2-7	ASSLGRDYEQY
TRBV3-1	TRBJ1-2	ASSHGGNYGYT
TRBV20-1	TRBJ2-7	SAEGAPYEQY
TRBV2	TRBJ1-6	ASSGRAPGVSPLH
TRBV4-1	TRBJ2-7	ASSPRTETAYEQY
TRBV9	TRBJ1-6	ASSVGGENSPLH
TRBV3-1	TRBJ1-2	ASSHLRGQGSGYT
TRBV5-5	TRBJ2-7	ASSPSGRQPSYEQY
TRBV30	TRBJ1-2	AWSVRRRTT
TRBV12-3/TRBV12-4	TRBJ1-4	ASSLTGDVNEKLF
TRBV14	TRBJ2-7	ASSHSPGGTGGEQY
TRBV12-3/TRBV12-4	TRBJ2-5	ASSRTSGGPAIQY
TRBV5-1	TRBJ2-1	ASSLGGTAYYNEQF
TRBV5-4	TRBJ2-3	ASSLEGGGDTQY
TRBV27	TRBJ1-6	ASSSNDGSPLH
TRBV7-9	TRBJ2-5	ASSLGRQAATQY
TRBV2	TRBJ1-5	ASSDAGLYQPQH
TRBV3-1	TRBJ2-5	ASSPGRAEAETQY
TRBV12-3/TRBV12-4	TRBJ2-7	ASRRDGTGYEQY
TRBV2	TRBJ2-1	ASSWTWYYNEQF
TRBV28	TRBJ1-6	ASERLNSPLH
TRBV12-5	TRBJ1-1	ASGPSTGTEAF
TRBV30	TRBJ1-2	AWRHLDRAKIYT
TRBV19	TRBJ1-2	ASLGYGYT